Shown below are 14 T cell receptor beta chains from a single sample sequenced in a study of CD4+ T cells in melanoma. Assay: immunoSEQ multiplex PCR; the TCRdb copy retains only in-frame clones and omits some. The table has roughly 110,000 clones, about 90% seen once; the top ten hold roughly 3.5%. The sequenced sample consisted of peripheral blood. The origin of the receptors is a human donor with melanoma.

The chain couples TRBV7-7 to TRBJ2-5, with D perhaps TRBD1 (5 bases). Trimming pared 5 bases from V and 2 bases from J, leaving 9 bases between. Germline assignment: CDR1 SSHAT and CDR2 FNYEAQ (reference sequence). This CDR3 comprises 13 residues. The CDR3 sequence is CASSPRVQETQYF. In DNA form, the CDR3 reads TGTGCCAGCAGCCCCAGGGTTCAAGAGACCCAGTACTTC.

The V and J genes are TRBV5-8 and TRBJ1-1; D gene unclear. The V gene's germline CDR1 is SGHTS and CDR2 YDEGEE. The CDR3 is 13 amino acids. Trimming took 0 bases from V and 3 from J, leaving 6 bases between them. The DNA for the CDR3 is TGTGCCAGCAGCTTGGTGCGGCACACTGAAGCTTTCTTT. As protein: CASSLVRHTEAFF.

The chain couples TRBV5-3 to TRBJ2-5; TRBD1 agrees at 8 bases. TRBV5-3 is sorted into the ORF group, with uncertain function. CDR3 size: 15 residues. The V and J ends lost 9 bases and 2 bases, in that order; junction bases with no gene match: 12. CDR3 bases: TGTGCCATAAAACCTAGGACAGGGCATCAAGAGACCCAGTACTTC. This encodes CAIKPRTGHQETQYF.

The J gene is TRBJ2-7, the V gene TRBV28, with TRBD1 as a possible D gene (5 bases). The CDR3 length is 18 residues. Germline assignment: CDR1 MDHEN and CDR2 SYDVKM. Trimming cost V 1 base and J 4 bases, with 23 bases left between them. The CDR3 loop reads CASSLSPSWGQSTYEQYF. As DNA, the CDR3 is TGTGCCAGCAGTTTATCGCCTAGTTGGGGCCAGTCGACTTACGAGCAGTACTTC.

The gene calls are TRBV7-2 and TRBJ1-5; possible D gene TRBD1, 6 bases. The V end was cut by 1 base, the J end by 5 bases, with 15 bases between. The length of the CDR3 is 16 residues. Germline CDR1 SGHTA, CDR2 FQGNSA. The CDR3 nucleotides are TGTGCCAGCAGCTTAGTGCCGGGGGCGCTGCATCAGCCCCAGCATTTT. It translates to CASSLVPGALHQPQHF.

In this sample, this clone turned up once. V usage is TRBV7-2 and J usage is TRBJ2-3; a weak D match, TRBD1 (5 bases). V lost 5 bases to trimming and J lost 0 bases, with 15 bases between them. CDR3 length: 16 amino acids. The germline V gene has CDR1 SGHTA and CDR2 FQGNSA. The DNA of the CDR3 is TGTGCCAGCAGCCTCTCGACAGATTCTAGCACAGATACGCAGTATTTT. Translated, it gives CASSLSTDSSTDTQYF. Based on the CDR3 plus reference TRBV7-2 and TRBJ2-3, the full variable domain is GAGVSQSPSNKVTEKGKDVELRCDPISGHTALYWYRQSLGQGLEFLIYFQGNSAPDKSGLPSDRFSAERTGGSVSTLTIQRTQQEDSAVYLCASSLSTDSSTDTQYFGPGTRLTVL.

The V gene is TRBV5-6, the J gene TRBJ2-5; TRBD2 matches 11 bases. CDR1 is SGHDT, CDR2 YYEEEE, per germline. The J segment lost 2 bases and the V segment lost 6 bases, leaving 3 bases of the junction unmatched. The CDR3 has 14 residues. CDR3 nucleotide sequence: TGTGCCAGCACGACTAGCGGGGATCAAGAGACCCAGTACTTC. Translation: CASTTSGDQETQYF.

This clone was found once. The chain employs TRBV5-1 and TRBJ2-3; 8 nucleotides line up with TRBD1. Trimming removed 4 bases from V and 0 bases from J; junction bases left unmatched: 4. This CDR3 is 15 amino acids long. The germline V gene has CDR1 SGHRS and CDR2 YFSETQ. The CDR3 DNA reads TGCGCCAGCAGCGCCCGGGACAGGAGCACAGATACGCAGTATTTT. Protein sequence: CASSARDRSTDTQYF.

The genes are TRBV27 and TRBJ2-7; possible D gene TRBD1, 6 bases. In germline, CDR1 is MNHEY, CDR2 SMNVEV (reference sequence). The V and J ends lost 2 bases and 2 bases respectively, with 10 bases between them. The CDR3 has 14 residues. CDR3 residues: CASSLNRVTYEQYF. Written as DNA, the CDR3 is TGTGCCAGCAGTTTAAACAGGGTTACCTACGAGCAGTACTTC.

J is TRBJ2-7 and V is TRBV7-6; D is possibly TRBD2 (5 bases). Trimming left V 5 bases short and J 2 bases short, with 13 bases between. The germline CDR1 and CDR2 sequences are SGHVS and FNYEAQ. The CDR3 loop spans 14 amino acids. CDR3 loop: CASSPMTTTYEQYF. Here the CDR3 DNA reads TGTGCCAGCAGCCCTATGACTACAACCTACGAGCAGTACTTC.

The chain uses TRBV13 and TRBJ2-1, with 14 bases identical to TRBD2. The CDR3 loop spans 17 amino acids. The trim removed 5 bases at V and 4 bases at J, leaving 7 bases unmatched. From germline, CDR1 is PRHDT and CDR2 FYEKMQ (reference sequence). CDR3 sequence reads: CASSPWTSGGPYNEQFF. Here the CDR3 DNA reads TGTGCCAGCAGCCCTTGGACTAGCGGGGGGCCTTACAATGAGCAGTTCTTC.

V and J are TRBV9 and TRBJ2-3, with D uncertain. Germline CDR1 SGDLS, CDR2 YYNGEE. The CDR3 extends over 14 amino acids. V lost 0 bases to trimming and J lost 4 bases, with 9 bases between them. CDR3 nucleotide sequence: TGTGCCAGCAGCGTAGTGACACCGGCAGATACGCAGTATTTT. This gives the protein CASSVVTPADTQYF.

This sequence joins TRBV10-3 and TRBJ2-5, with 9 bases fitting TRBD2. CDR3 length: 16 amino acids. Germline V gives CDR1 ENHRY, CDR2 SYGVKD. The V gene end was trimmed by 0 bases and the J gene end by 5 bases; junction bases not matched to a gene: 7. Here the CDR3 reads CAISESSGRRGETQYF. DNA for the CDR3: TGTGCCATCAGTGAGTCTAGCGGGAGAAGAGGGGAGACCCAGTACTTC.

This clone was observed a single time. V is TRBV5-5 and J is TRBJ1-2, with D unclear. Trimming took 3 bases from V and 5 from J, leaving 8 bases between them. The CDR3 runs to 12 residues. Per the germline V gene, CDR1 is SGHKS and CDR2 is YYEKEE (reference sequence). CDR3 residues: CASSSEGYGYTF. Here the CDR3 DNA reads TGTGCCAGCAGCTCCGAAGGGTATGGCTACACCTTC.